The source of this T cell receptor beta chain is a study of vaccination and CD4 T cells after COVID-19. Study overall: Diagnosis preceded the drawing of post-COVID samples by a median roughly 93 days (range 35 to 161). Ranging from 14 to 241, the interval between dose two and post-vaccine sampling had a median of approximately 70 days.

Treatment here: roughly 11-day PBMC culture with coronavirus spike peptide pools or control peptides (ViraFEST assay). The collection of CD4+ T cells from the unexposed donor took place before the COVID-19 pandemic (2011-2018). Using peptide pools, antigen-specific T cells were expanded in ViraFEST before TCRs were sequenced. By negative selection, CD4+ T cells were isolated once culture had run for approximately 9 days. The assay that was used to sequence DNA from cultured CD4+ T cells was the Oncomine TCR Beta short-read assay. CD4+ T cells were cultured, and genomic DNA was extracted from them. TCRdb recomputed calls from the PCR reads with MiXCR, one row per CDR3 protein. This repertoire shows 9,000 to 13,000 distinct CDR3 sequences, under 35% found once; its top ten account for roughly 15%. This clonotype was seen more than once but under ten times. Its matching antigen is unknown. This CDR3 is 13 amino acids long. The germline CDR1 and CDR2 sequences are SGHTS and YDEGEE. The V gene lost 4 bases and the J gene lost 7 bases, with 14 bases spanning the gap.

J is TRBJ1-2 and V is TRBV5-8; no clear D gene. Material: CD4+ T cells from blood, cultured in vitro. The TCR was taken from a human donor in good health. The chain's CDR3 is CASSSAHLAGYTF. As DNA, the CDR3 is TGTGCCAGCAGCAGTGCGCACCTTGCTGGCTACACCTTC.